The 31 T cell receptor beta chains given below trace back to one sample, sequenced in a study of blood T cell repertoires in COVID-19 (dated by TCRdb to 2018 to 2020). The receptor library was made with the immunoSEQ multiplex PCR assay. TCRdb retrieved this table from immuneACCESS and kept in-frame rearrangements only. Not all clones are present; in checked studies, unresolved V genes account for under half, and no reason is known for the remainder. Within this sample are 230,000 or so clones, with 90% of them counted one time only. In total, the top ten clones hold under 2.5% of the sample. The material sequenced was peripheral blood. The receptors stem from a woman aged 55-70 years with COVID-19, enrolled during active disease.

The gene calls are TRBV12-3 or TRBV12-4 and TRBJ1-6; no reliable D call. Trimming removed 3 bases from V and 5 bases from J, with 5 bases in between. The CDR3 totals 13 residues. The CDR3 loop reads CASSFRDNSPLHF. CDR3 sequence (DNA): TGTGCCAGCAGTTTTCGGGATAATTCACCCCTCCACTTT.

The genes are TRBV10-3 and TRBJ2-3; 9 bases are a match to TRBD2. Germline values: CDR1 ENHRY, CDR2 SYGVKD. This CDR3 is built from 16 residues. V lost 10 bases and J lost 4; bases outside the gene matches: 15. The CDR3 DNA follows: TGTGCCACTCAGGGATTTAGCGGGGGAGGCCCAGATACGCAGTATTTT. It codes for CATQGFSGGGPDTQYF.

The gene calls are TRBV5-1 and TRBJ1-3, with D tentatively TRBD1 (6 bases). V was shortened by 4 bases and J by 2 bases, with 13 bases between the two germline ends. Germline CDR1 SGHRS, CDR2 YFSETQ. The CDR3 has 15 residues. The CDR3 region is CASSTSGGTGNTIYF. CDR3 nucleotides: TGCGCCAGCAGCACTAGCGGGGGCACTGGAAACACCATATATTTT.

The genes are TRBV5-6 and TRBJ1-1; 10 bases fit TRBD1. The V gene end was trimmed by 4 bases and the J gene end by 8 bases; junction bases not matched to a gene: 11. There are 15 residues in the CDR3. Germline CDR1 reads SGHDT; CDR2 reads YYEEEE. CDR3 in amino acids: CASSPLRQGASEAFF. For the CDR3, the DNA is TGTGCCAGCAGCCCGCTTAGACAGGGGGCTTCAGAAGCTTTCTTT.

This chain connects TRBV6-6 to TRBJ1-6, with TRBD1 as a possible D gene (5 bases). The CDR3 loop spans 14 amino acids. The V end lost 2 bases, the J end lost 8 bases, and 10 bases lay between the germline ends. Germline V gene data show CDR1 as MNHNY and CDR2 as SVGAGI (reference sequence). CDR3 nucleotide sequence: TGTGCCAGCAGTTACCGGGGGTCGGATTCACCCCTCCACTTT. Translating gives CASSYRGSDSPLHF.

The chain's CDR3 is CSASDRGAPLHF. CDR3 coding DNA: TGCAGTGCTAGTGACAGGGGTGCGCCCCTCCACTTT. The chain uses TRBV20-1 and TRBJ1-6; 8 bases align to TRBD1. V trimming: 3 bases; J trimming: 13 bases; junction bases outside the gene matches: 5. This CDR3 is built from 12 residues. CDR1 is DFQATT, CDR2 SNEGSKA, per germline (reference sequence).

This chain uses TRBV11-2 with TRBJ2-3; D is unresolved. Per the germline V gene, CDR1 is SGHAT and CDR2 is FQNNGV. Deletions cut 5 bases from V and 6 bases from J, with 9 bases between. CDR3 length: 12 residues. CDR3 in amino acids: CASSLIVDTQYF. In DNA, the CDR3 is TGTGCCAGCAGCCTCATAGTGGATACGCAGTATTTT.

CDR3 protein: CASSRGRLTEAFF. Here the CDR3 DNA reads TGTGCCAGTAGTCGGGGAAGGTTAACTGAAGCTTTCTTT. The chain combines TRBV19 with TRBJ1-1; D call uncertain. The CDR3 contains 13 residues. Trimming took off 5 bases at V and 5 bases at J, with 12 bases between the two ends. The germline gives CDR1 LNHDA, CDR2 SQIVND (reference sequence).

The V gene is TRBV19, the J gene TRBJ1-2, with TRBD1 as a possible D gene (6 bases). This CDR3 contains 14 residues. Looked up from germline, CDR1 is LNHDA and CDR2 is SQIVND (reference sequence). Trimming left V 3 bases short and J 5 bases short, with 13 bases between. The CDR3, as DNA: TGTGCCAGTAGTATGATGACAGGCCCATATGGCTACACCTTC. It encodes CASSMMTGPYGYTF.

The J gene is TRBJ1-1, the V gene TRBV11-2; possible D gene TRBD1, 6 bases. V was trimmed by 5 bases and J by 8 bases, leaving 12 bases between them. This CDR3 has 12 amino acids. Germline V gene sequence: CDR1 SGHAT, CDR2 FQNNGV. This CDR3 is CASSIDRTEAFF. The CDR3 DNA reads TGTGCCAGCAGCATTGACAGGACCGAAGCTTTCTTT. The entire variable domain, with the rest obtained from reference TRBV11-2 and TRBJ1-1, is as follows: EAGVAQSPRYKIIEKRQSVAFWCNPISGHATLYWYQQILGQGPKLLIQFQNNGVVDDSQLPKDRFSAERLKGVDSTLKIQPAKLEDSAVYLCASSIDRTEAFFGQGTRLTVV.

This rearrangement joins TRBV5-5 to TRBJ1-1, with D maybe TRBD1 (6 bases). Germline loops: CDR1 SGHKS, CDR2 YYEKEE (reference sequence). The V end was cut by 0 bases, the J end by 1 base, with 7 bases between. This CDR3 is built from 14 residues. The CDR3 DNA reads TGTGCCAGCAGCTTGGGGACAGCGAACACTGAAGCTTTCTTT. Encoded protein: CASSLGTANTEAFF. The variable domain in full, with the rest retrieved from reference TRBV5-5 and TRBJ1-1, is DAGVTQSPTHLIKTRGQQVTLRCSPISGHKSVSWYQQVLGQGPQFIFQYYEKEERGRGNFPDRFSARQFPNYSSELNVNALLLGDSALYLCASSLGTANTEAFFGQGTRLTVV.

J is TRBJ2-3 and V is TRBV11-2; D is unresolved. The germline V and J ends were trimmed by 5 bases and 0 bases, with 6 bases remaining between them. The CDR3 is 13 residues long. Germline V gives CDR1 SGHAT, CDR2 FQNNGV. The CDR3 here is CASSLRSTDTQYF. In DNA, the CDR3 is TGTGCCAGCAGCCTACGCAGCACAGATACGCAGTATTTT.

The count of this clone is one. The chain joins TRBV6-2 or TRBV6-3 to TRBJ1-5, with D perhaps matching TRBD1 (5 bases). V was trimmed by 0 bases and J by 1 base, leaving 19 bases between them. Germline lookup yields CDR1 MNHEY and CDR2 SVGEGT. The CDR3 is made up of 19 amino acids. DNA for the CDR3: TGTGCCAGCAGTTACTCCGGGAGGGAGGGGACGCCAAGCAATCAGCCCCAGCATTTT. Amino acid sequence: CASSYSGREGTPSNQPQHF.

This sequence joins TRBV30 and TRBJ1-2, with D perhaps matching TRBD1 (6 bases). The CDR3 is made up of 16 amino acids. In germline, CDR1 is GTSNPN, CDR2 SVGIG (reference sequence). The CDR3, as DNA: TGTCTGGCGGGGGGGCCACCCACTCTAGCTAACTATGGCTACACCTTC. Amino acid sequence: CLAGGPPTLANYGYTF.

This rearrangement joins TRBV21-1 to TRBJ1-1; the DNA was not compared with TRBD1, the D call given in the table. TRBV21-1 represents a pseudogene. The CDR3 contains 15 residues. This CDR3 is CLNWLVGARDTEAFF. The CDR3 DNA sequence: TGTCTTAACTGGTTGGTAGGGGCAAGGGACACTGAAGCTTTCTTT.

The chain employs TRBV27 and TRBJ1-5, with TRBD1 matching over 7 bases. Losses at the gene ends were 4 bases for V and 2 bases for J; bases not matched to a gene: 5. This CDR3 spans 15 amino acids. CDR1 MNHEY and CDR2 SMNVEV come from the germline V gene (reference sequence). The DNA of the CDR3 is TGTGCCAGCAGTTCGGAGGGGGCTGGCAATCAGCCCCAGCATTTT. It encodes CASSSEGAGNQPQHF.

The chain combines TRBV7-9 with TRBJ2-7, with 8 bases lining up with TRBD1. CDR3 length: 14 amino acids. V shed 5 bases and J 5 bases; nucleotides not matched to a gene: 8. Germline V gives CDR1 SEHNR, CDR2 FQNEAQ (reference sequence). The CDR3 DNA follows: TGTGCCAGCAGCCCATCGACAGGGGTCGACGAGCAGTACTTC. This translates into CASSPSTGVDEQYF.

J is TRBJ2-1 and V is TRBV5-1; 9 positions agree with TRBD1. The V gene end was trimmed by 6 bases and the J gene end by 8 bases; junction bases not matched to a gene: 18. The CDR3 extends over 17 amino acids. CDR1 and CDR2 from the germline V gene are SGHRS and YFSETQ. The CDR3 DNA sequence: TGCGCCAGCACGATTCCCACCGGGACAGGGAGATTGGATGAGCAGTTCTTC. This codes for CASTIPTGTGRLDEQFF. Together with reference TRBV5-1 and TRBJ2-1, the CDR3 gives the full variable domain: KAGVTQTPRYLIKTRGQQVTLSCSPISGHRSVSWYQQTPGQGLQFLFEYFSETQRNKGNFPGRFSGRQFSNSRSEMNVSTLELGDSALYLCASTIPTGTGRLDEQFFGPGTRLTVL.

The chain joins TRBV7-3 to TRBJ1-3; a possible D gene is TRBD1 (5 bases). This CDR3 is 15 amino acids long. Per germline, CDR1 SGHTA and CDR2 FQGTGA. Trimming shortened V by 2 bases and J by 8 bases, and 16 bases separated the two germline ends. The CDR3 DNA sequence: TGTGCCAGCAGCTTACGGCAGGGCCCCGAGTACACCATATATTTT. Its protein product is CASSLRQGPEYTIYF. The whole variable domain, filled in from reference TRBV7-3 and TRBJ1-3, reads GAGVSQTPSNKVTEKGKYVELRCDPISGHTALYWYRQSLGQGPEFLIYFQGTGAADDSGLPNDRFFAVRPEGSVSTLKIQRTERGDSAVYLCASSLRQGPEYTIYFGEGSWLTVV.

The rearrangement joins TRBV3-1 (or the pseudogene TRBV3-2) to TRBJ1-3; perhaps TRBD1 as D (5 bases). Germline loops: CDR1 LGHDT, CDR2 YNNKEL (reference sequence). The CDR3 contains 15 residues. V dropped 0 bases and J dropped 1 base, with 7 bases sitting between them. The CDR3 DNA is TGTGCCAGCAGCCAAGATCCAGGGTCTGGAAACACCATATATTTT. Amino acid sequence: CASSQDPGSGNTIYF.

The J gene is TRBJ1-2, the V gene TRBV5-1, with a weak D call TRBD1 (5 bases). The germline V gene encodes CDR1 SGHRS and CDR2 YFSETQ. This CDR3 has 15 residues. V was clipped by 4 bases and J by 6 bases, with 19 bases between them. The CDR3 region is CASSPPRGGSNGYTF. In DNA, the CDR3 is TGCGCCAGCAGCCCACCACGGGGGGGGAGCAATGGCTACACCTTC.

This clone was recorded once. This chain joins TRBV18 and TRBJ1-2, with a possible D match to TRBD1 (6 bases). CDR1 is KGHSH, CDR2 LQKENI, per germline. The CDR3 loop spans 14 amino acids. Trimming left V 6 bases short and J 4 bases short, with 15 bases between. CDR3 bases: TGTGCCAGCTCTCCGGGACAAGACGCCTATGGCTACACCTTC. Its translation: CASSPGQDAYGYTF.

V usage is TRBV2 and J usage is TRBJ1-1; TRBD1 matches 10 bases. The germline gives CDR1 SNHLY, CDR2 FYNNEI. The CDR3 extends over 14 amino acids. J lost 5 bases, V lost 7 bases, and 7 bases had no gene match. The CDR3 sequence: CASIPDRGQTEAFF. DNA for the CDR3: TGTGCCAGCATTCCCGACAGGGGGCAGACTGAAGCTTTCTTT.

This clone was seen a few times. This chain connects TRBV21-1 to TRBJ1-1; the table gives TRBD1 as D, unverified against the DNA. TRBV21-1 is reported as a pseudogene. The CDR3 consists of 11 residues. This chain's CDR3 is CAGHPLTEAFF. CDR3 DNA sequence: TGTGCCGGCCACCCGCTGACTGAAGCTTTCTTT.

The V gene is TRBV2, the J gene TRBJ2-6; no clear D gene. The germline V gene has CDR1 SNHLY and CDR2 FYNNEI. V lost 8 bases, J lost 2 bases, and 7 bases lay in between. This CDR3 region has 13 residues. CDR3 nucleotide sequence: TGTGCCAGCCGTAGAACTGGGGCCAACGTCCTGACTTTC. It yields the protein CASRRTGANVLTF.

The CDR3 protein is CASSQDRGGNQPQHF. DNA for the CDR3: TGTGCCAGCAGTCAAGACAGGGGTGGCAATCAGCCCCAGCATTTT. The J gene is TRBJ1-5, the V gene TRBV6-2 or TRBV6-3, with TRBD1 matching 8 bases. This CDR3 is built from 15 residues. Losses at the gene ends were 5 bases for V and 2 bases for J; bases not matched to a gene: 5. CDR1 is MNHEY, CDR2 SVGEGT, per germline.

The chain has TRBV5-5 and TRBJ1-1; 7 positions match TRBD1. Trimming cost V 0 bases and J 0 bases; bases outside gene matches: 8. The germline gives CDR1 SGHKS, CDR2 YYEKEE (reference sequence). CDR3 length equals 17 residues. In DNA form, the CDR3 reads TGTGCCAGCAGCTTGGCCCCGACAGGGATAATGAACACTGAAGCTTTCTTT. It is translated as CASSLAPTGIMNTEAFF. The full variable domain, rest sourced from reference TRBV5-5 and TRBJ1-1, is DAGVTQSPTHLIKTRGQQVTLRCSPISGHKSVSWYQQVLGQGPQFIFQYYEKEERGRGNFPDRFSARQFPNYSSELNVNALLLGDSALYLCASSLAPTGIMNTEAFFGQGTRLTVV.

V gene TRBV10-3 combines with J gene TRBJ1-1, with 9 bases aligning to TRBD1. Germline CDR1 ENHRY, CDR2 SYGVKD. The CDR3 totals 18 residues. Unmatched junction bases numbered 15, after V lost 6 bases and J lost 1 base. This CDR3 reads CAIRDRGSNQKSNTEAFF. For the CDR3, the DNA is TGTGCCATCAGGGACAGGGGATCTAACCAGAAGTCGAACACTGAAGCTTTCTTT.

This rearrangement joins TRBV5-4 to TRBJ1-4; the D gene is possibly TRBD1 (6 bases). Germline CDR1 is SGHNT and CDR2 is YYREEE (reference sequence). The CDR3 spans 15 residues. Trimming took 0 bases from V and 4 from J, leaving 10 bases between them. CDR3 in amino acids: CASSLAGANNEKLFF. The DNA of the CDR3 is TGTGCCAGCAGCTTGGCAGGGGCCAATAATGAAAAACTGTTTTTT.

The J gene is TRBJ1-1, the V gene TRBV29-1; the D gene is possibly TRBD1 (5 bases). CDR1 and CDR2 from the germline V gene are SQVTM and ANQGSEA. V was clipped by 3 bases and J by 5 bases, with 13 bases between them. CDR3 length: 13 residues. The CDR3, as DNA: TGCAGCGTTGAGGAGGGGTGGGGTACTGAAGCTTTCTTT. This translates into CSVEEGWGTEAFF.

This CDR3 reads CASSVGLQETQYF. In nucleotides, the CDR3 is TGTGCCAGCAGCGTGGGACTTCAAGAGACCCAGTACTTC. The chain joins TRBV9 to TRBJ2-5; possible D gene TRBD2, 6 bases. The CDR3 runs to 13 residues. Germline V gene data show CDR1 as SGDLS and CDR2 as YYNGEE. V was pared by 2 bases and J by 2 bases, with 7 bases between.